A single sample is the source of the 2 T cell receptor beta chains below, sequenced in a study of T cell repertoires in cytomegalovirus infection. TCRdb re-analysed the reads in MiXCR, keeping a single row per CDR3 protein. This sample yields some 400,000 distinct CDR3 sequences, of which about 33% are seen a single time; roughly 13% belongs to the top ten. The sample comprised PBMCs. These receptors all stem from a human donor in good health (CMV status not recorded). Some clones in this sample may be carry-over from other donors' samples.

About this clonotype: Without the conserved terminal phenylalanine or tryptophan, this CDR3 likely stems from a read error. CDR3 sequence: CASSPRRGGLEIADTQYL. The CDR3 DNA reads TGTGCCAGCTCACCACGCCGGGGGGGCCTGGAGATAGCAGATACGCAGTATTTG. This rearrangement joins TRBV18 to TRBJ2-3; the match to TRBD2 covers 8 bases. CDR3 length equals 18 residues. Per the germline V gene, CDR1 is KGHSH and CDR2 is LQKENI. V gave up 1 base and J gave up 4 bases; unmatched junction bases: 13.

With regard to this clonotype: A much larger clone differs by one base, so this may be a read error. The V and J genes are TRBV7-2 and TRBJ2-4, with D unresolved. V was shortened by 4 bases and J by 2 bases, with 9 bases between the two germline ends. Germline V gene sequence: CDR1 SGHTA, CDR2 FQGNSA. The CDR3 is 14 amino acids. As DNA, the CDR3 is TGTGCCAGCAGCTCTAGACAACCCAAAAACATTCAGTACTTC. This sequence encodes CASSSRQPKNIQYF. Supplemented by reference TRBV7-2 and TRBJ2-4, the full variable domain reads GAGVSQSPSNKVTEKGKDVELRCDPISGHTALYWYRQSLGQGLEFLIYFQGNSAPDKSGLPSDRFSAERTGGSVSTLTIQRTQQEDSAVYLCASSSRQPKNIQYFGAGTRLSVL.